The clone carrying this TCR beta chain has more than one count but fewer than ten. These data originate in a study of regulatory and conventional T cells in breast cancer. TCRdb reprocessed the PCR reads via MiXCR and lists one record per CDR3 protein. The profile covers about 10,000 distinct CDR3 sequences, with 34% appearing a single time and more than 5% taken by the ten largest. Germline lookup yields CDR1 MNHEY and CDR2 SVGAGI. The CDR3 runs to 15 residues. J lost 5 bases, V lost 0 bases, and 6 bases had no gene match. The specimen was conventional T cells from blood. The clonotype was recovered from a male donor in good health. This chain connects TRBV6-5 to TRBJ2-7; 8 bases line up with TRBD1. The CDR3 DNA sequence: TGTGCCAGCAGTTACTCCCGGACAGGGTCCCACGAGCAGTACTTC. Protein: CASSYSRTGSHEQYF.